Shown below are 21 T cell receptor beta chains from a single sample sequenced in a study of blood T cell repertoires in COVID-19. The table came from immunoSEQ multiplex PCR; TCRdb's copy has only in-frame clones and leaves some out. This table holds more than 90,000 clones, roughly 85% found once. The source material was peripheral blood. The source is a man older than 75 with acute or convalescent COVID-19.

The gene calls are TRBV9 and TRBJ2-7; D perhaps matches TRBD1 (5 bases). This CDR3 is built from 15 residues. V was shortened by 0 bases and J by 2 bases, with 12 bases between the two germline ends. The germline V gene encodes CDR1 SGDLS and CDR2 YYNGEE. CDR3 protein: CASSVGFRQTYEQYF. The CDR3 region has the DNA TGTGCCAGCAGCGTAGGTTTCCGACAGACCTACGAGCAGTACTTC.

The CDR3 here is CASSYLGGGNEQYF. The CDR3 nucleotides are TGTGCCAGCAGTTACTTGGGGGGAGGAAACGAGCAGTACTTC. V is TRBV6-5 and J is TRBJ2-7; D might be TRBD2 (6 bases). Germline-derived CDR1 and CDR2 are MNHEY and SVGAGI. The CDR3 length is 14 residues. The germline V and J ends were trimmed by 1 base and 5 bases, with 12 bases remaining between them.

The CDR3 coding sequence is TGCAGCGTTGAGGGAGGGAGGGCCTCGGGCATTCAGTACTTC. As protein: CSVEGGRASGIQYF. The J gene is TRBJ2-4, the V gene TRBV29-1, with TRBD2 matching 7 bases. The CDR3 covers 14 residues. V was clipped by 3 bases and J by 9 bases; unmatched bases: 11. CDR1 and CDR2 from the germline V gene are SQVTM and ANQGSEA.

The V and J genes are TRBV5-1 and TRBJ2-3, with a weak D call TRBD1 (5 bases). The CDR3 is 14 residues long. Between the trimmed V and J ends, which lost 7 bases and 2 bases, there was a span of 14 bases. The germline gives CDR1 SGHRS, CDR2 YFSETQ. The CDR3 region is CASGAPAATDTQYF. Written as DNA, the CDR3 is TGCGCCAGCGGGGCCCCGGCGGCCACAGATACGCAGTATTTT.

This clone showed up just once. V is TRBV24-1 and J is TRBJ2-1; weak D call: TRBD1 (5 bases). CDR1 KGHDR and CDR2 SFDVKD come from the germline V gene. The length of the CDR3 is 15 residues. V was shortened by 4 bases and J by 7 bases, with 16 bases between the two germline ends. CDR3 sequence reads: CATSDQGFRPNEQFF. As DNA, the CDR3 is TGTGCCACCAGTGACCAGGGTTTCCGACCGAATGAGCAGTTCTTC.

The chain recombines TRBV10-1 with TRBJ1-2; D unresolved. Germline V gene data show CDR1 as WNHNN and CDR2 as SYGVQD (reference sequence). This CDR3 is 14 amino acids long. V lost 6 bases and J lost 4, with 15 bases in between. In DNA form, the CDR3 reads TGCGCCAGCAGCTCGGGGATTCGGGGCTATGGCTACACCTTC. Its protein is CASSSGIRGYGYTF.

The J gene is TRBJ1-5, the V gene TRBV28, with D perhaps TRBD1 (6 bases). Deletions cut 6 bases from V and 6 bases from J, with 12 bases between. The CDR3 length is 13 residues. Germline CDR1 is MDHEN and CDR2 is SYDVKM. CDR3 residues: CASSPQGTQPQHF. The CDR3 DNA is TGTGCCAGCAGCCCACAGGGAACTCAGCCCCAGCATTTT.

J is TRBJ1-2 and V is TRBV6-5, with 10 bases aligning to TRBD1. Germline loops: CDR1 MNHEY, CDR2 SVGAGI. The V gene end was trimmed by 1 base and the J gene end by 4 bases; junction bases not matched to a gene: 6. This CDR3 contains 16 residues. The CDR3 here is CASSYLPGTGAYGYTF. CDR3 in DNA: TGTGCCAGCAGTTACTTACCGGGGACAGGGGCCTATGGCTACACCTTC.

The chain combines TRBV18 with TRBJ1-1; perhaps TRBD1 as D (6 bases). The CDR3 extends over 15 amino acids. V dropped 3 bases and J dropped 3 bases, with 14 bases sitting between them. In germline, CDR1 is KGHSH, CDR2 LQKENI. In nucleotides, the CDR3 is TGTGCCAGCTCACCGATCACAGGGTTGGACACTGAAGCTTTCTTT. Protein product: CASSPITGLDTEAFF.

This chain links TRBV18 with TRBJ2-5; possible D gene TRBD2, 6 bases. Germline CDR1 and CDR2: KGHSH and LQKENI. Trimming stripped 3 bases from V and 11 bases from J, with 16 bases between. The CDR3 has 13 residues. In DNA, the CDR3 is TGTGCCAGCTCACCGGCGAGGTCGGGGGAGCAGTACTTC. Amino acid sequence: CASSPARSGEQYF.

The rearrangement joins TRBV19 to TRBJ1-1, with TRBD1 matching 8 bases. The junction had 8 bases not matched to a gene; V was cut back by 5 bases and J by 0 bases. Germline values: CDR1 LNHDA, CDR2 SQIVND (reference sequence). The CDR3 is 16 residues long. CDR3 DNA: TGTGCCAGTAGTTCTAGGCGCAGGGGGCTGAACACTGAAGCTTTCTTT. Translating it yields CASSSRRRGLNTEAFF.

V gene TRBV28 combines with J gene TRBJ2-5; 8 nucleotides line up with TRBD1. Germline V gene data show CDR1 as MDHEN and CDR2 as SYDVKM. The junction had 7 bases not matched to a gene; V was cut back by 5 bases and J by 2 bases. This CDR3 contains 15 residues. CDR3 amino acids: CASSPGGVGQETQYF. CDR3 in DNA: TGTGCCAGCAGTCCAGGGGGCGTGGGGCAAGAGACCCAGTACTTC.

The chain employs TRBV10-1 and TRBJ2-1; 8 bases agree with TRBD1. The CDR3 contains 16 residues. V trimming: 6 bases; J trimming: 1 base; junction bases outside the gene matches: 8. Germline V gene data show CDR1 as WNHNN and CDR2 as SYGVQD (reference sequence). CDR3 region: CASRIRGLGSYNEQFF. The CDR3 nucleotides read TGCGCCAGCAGGATCAGGGGGCTTGGATCCTACAATGAGCAGTTCTTC.

This chain links TRBV5-1 with TRBJ1-4; D gene ambiguous. The CDR3 is 16 residues long. V dropped 4 bases and J dropped 4 bases, with 17 bases sitting between them. Germline V gives CDR1 SGHRS, CDR2 YFSETQ. CDR3 region: CASSATAATSNEKLFF. The CDR3 coding sequence is TGCGCCAGCAGCGCGACCGCCGCGACAAGTAATGAAAAACTGTTTTTT.

A single count supports this clone. The rearrangement links TRBV19 to TRBJ1-5; the match to TRBD1 covers 8 bases. V gave up 4 bases and J gave up 6 bases; unmatched junction bases: 5. Germline V gives CDR1 LNHDA, CDR2 SQIVND (reference sequence). CDR3 size: 14 residues. CDR3 in DNA: TGTGCCAGTAGTACGGGACAGGTGGGTCAGCCCCAGCATTTT. Its protein product is CASSTGQVGQPQHF.

This clone was seen a few times. The chain carries TRBV2 and TRBJ1-2, with D uncertain. The CDR3 has 13 amino acids. Per the germline V gene, CDR1 is SNHLY and CDR2 is FYNNEI. Trimming left V 1 base short and J 8 bases short, with 11 bases between. CDR3 sequence (DNA): TGTGCCAGCAGTGAAGTTAGGGAGGGAGGCTACACCTTC. Its protein is CASSEVREGGYTF.

CDR3 sequence: CASTRGTYTDTQYF. As DNA, the CDR3 is TGTGCCAGCACCCGCGGGACCTACACAGATACGCAGTATTTT. The chain combines TRBV28 with TRBJ2-3, with D perhaps matching TRBD2 (6 bases). Trimming left V 7 bases short and J 2 bases short, with 13 bases between. The CDR3 covers 14 residues. CDR1 MDHEN and CDR2 SYDVKM come from the germline V gene. The full variable domain, in which reference TRBV28 and TRBJ2-3 provide the parts outside the CDR3, is DVKVTQSSRYLVKRTGEKVFLECVQDMDHENMFWYRQDPGLGLRLIYFSYDVKMKEKGDIPEGYSVSREKKERFSLILESASTNQTSMYLCASTRGTYTDTQYFGPGTRLTVL.

This chain links TRBV6-2 or TRBV6-3 with TRBJ2-5; D possibly corresponds to TRBD1 (6 bases). The CDR3 loop spans 17 amino acids. Germline lookup yields CDR1 MNHEY and CDR2 SVGEGT. V lost 4 bases, J lost 2 bases, and 20 bases lay in between. CDR3 sequence: CASSSLTGFGSQETQYF. The CDR3 coding sequence is TGTGCCAGCAGTTCCCTGACAGGTTTTGGCTCGCAAGAGACCCAGTACTTC.

This clone was seen just once. The chain uses TRBV5-4 and TRBJ2-7, with 11 nucleotides matching TRBD2. The V gene's germline CDR1 is SGHNT and CDR2 YYREEE (reference sequence). The CDR3 has 16 amino acids. Germline trimming cut 4 bases from V and 5 bases from J; bases unmatched to any gene: 11. The CDR3 bases are TGTGCCAGCAGCATCGGGACTAGCGGACGCACCCACGAGCAGTACTTC. Amino acid sequence: CASSIGTSGRTHEQYF.

The chain has TRBV6-5 and TRBJ2-7; D remains ambiguous. The CDR3 sequence is 11 residues long. Germline CDR1 is MNHEY and CDR2 is SVGAGI. V lost 6 bases and J lost 4, with 7 bases in between. This CDR3 reads CASRQNYEQYF. CDR3 bases: TGTGCCAGCAGACAAAATTACGAGCAGTACTTC.

The chain couples TRBV7-9 to TRBJ2-6; D might be TRBD1 (5 bases). This CDR3 region has 16 residues. The V gene's germline CDR1 is SEHNR and CDR2 FQNEAQ (reference sequence). V was clipped by 7 bases and J by 2 bases, with 15 bases between them. CDR3 in DNA: TGTGCCAGCACCGACCAAGGGGCGGCTGGGGCCAACGTCCTGACTTTC. Its translation is CASTDQGAAGANVLTF.